This T cell receptor beta chain originates from a study of CD8 T cells in ankylosing spondylitis. Findings and caveats of the study: About 8 highly homologous variants made up a TCR beta motif, and this motif appeared characteristic of ankylosing spondylitis blood.

This clonotype appeared a few times. Its matching antigen is unknown. TCRdb ran MiXCR on the 5' RACE reads and lists one entry per CDR3 protein. The sample shows some 400,000 distinct CDR3 sequences, 20% to 25% of them seen only once. Material for sequencing was blood, either unsorted or a sorted T cell fraction (not recorded which). The origin of this receptor is a male donor with ankylosing spondylitis.

In nucleotides, the CDR3 is TGTGCCACCAGCAGAGATCCGGGACAACCTAACTATGGCTACACCTTC. This translates into CATSRDPGQPNYGYTF. The chain links TRBV15 to TRBJ1-2; D is possibly TRBD1 (6 bases). Trimming took 0 bases from V and 0 from J, leaving 11 bases between them. The germline CDR1 and CDR2 sequences are LNHNV and YYDKDF (reference sequence). The CDR3 totals 16 residues.